This TCR beta chain was observed in a study of T-cell memory formation after mild COVID-19. Findings and caveats of the study: The main location of contracting CD4+ clones was CM and EM, and that of contracting CD8+ clones was EMRA. A second wave of clones peaked on day 37, and their SARS-CoV-2 specificity went unconfirmed. Several responding clones turned up in pre-infection memory, indicating that cross-reactive memory may have taken part.

The CDR3 spans 13 residues. Germline V gene data show CDR1 as SGHVS and CDR2 as FQNEAQ. Trimming stripped 6 bases from V and 7 bases from J, with 13 bases between. Employing constant-segment primers, 5'RACE generated TCR alpha and TCR beta cDNA libraries bearing sample barcodes and UMIs. MiXCR was run by TCRdb on the 5' RACE reads, yielding one entry per CDR3 protein. The sample shows around 370,000 distinct CDR3 sequences, 21% of them seen only once. For this clonotype: Its antigen is not known.

The chain recombines TRBV7-8 with TRBJ2-4; no clear D. Sequenced sample: PBMCs or a T cell subset sorted from them (not recorded which). The TCR comes from an adult woman who had mild COVID-19 (a few samples of this study predate the infection). Cell type and time point are not known. Here the CDR3 reads CASSPRFGNIQYF. The CDR3 DNA reads TGTGCCAGCAGTCCTAGATTCGGGAACATTCAGTACTTC.